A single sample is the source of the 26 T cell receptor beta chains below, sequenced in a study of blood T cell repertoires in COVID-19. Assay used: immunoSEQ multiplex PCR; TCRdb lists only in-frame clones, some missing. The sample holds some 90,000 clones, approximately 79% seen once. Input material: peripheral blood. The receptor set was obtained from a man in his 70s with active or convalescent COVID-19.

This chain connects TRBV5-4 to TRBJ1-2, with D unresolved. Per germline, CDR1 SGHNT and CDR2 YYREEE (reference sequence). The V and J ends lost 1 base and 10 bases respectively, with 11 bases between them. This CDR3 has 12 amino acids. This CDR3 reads CASSLPAAPYTF. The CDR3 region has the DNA TGTGCCAGCAGCTTGCCGGCGGCACCCTACACCTTC.

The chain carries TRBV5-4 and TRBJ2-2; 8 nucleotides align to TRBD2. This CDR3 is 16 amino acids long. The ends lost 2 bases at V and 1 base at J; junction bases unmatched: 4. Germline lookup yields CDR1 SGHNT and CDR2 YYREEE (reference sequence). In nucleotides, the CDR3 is TGTGCCAGCAGCTTCGGGCTAGCGGGGAACACCGGGGAGCTGTTTTTT. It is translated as CASSFGLAGNTGELFF.

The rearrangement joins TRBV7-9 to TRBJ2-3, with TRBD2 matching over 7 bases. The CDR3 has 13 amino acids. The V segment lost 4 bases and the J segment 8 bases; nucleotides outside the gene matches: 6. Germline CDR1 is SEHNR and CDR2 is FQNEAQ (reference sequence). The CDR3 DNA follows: TGTGCCAGCAGCTCGGGAGCTAGCGGTACGCAGTATTTT. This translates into CASSSGASGTQYF.

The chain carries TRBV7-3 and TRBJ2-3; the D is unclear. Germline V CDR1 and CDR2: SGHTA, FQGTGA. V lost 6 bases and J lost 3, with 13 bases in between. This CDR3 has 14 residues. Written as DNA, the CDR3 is TGTGCCAGCAGTACCCAGCCAGGTACAGATACGCAGTATTTT. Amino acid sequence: CASSTQPGTDTQYF.

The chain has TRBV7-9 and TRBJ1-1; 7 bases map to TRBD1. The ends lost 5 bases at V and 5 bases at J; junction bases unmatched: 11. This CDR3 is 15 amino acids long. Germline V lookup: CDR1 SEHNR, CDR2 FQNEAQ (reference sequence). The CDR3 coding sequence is TGTGCCAGCAGCCCTCCGACAGGGCGAGGGACTGAAGCTTTCTTT. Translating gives CASSPPTGRGTEAFF.

The CDR3 region is CASSSWAGGRTGELFF. The CDR3 coding sequence is TGTGCCAGCAGCTCGTGGGCGGGGGGTCGAACCGGGGAGCTGTTTTTT. V usage is TRBV7-9 and J usage is TRBJ2-2; 8 bases match TRBD2. The CDR3 sequence is 16 residues long. The V and J ends lost 4 bases and 5 bases, in that order; junction bases with no gene match: 9. The germline V gene has CDR1 SEHNR and CDR2 FQNEAQ (reference sequence).

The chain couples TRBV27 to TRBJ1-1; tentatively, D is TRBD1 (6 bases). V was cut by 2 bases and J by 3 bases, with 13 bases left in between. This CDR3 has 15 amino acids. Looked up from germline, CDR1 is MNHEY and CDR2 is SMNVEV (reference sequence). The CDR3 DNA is TGTGCCAGCAGTTTACTGCAGGGGATCCACACTGAAGCTTTCTTT. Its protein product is CASSLLQGIHTEAFF.

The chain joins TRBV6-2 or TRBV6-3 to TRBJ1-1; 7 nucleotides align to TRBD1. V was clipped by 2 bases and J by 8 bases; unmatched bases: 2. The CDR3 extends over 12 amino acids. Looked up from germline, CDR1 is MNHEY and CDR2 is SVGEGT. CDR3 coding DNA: TGTGCCAGCAGTTACCCGGGACAGGAAGCTTTCTTT. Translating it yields CASSYPGQEAFF.

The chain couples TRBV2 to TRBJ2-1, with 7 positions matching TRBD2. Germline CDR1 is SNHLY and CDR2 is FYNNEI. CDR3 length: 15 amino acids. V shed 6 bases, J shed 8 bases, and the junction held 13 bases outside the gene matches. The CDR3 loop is CASSVLGGFMDEQFF. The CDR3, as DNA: TGTGCCAGCAGCGTCCTCGGGGGGTTTATGGATGAGCAGTTCTTC.

The CDR3, as DNA: TGCGCCAGCAGCGGCGGGAGCGGGCTTTATGGCTACACCTTC. Amino acids: CASSGGSGLYGYTF. The genes are TRBV5-1 and TRBJ1-2; D unresolved. This CDR3 has 14 amino acids. Trimming took 4 bases from V and 5 from J, leaving 15 bases between them. Germline CDR1 and CDR2: SGHRS and YFSETQ.

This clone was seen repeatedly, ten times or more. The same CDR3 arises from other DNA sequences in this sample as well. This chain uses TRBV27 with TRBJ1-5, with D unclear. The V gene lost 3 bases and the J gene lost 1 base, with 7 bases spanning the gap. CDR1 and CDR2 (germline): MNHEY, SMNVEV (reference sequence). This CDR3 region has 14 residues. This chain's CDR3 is CASSLGGSNQPQHF. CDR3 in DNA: TGTGCCAGCAGTTTGGGAGGAAGCAATCAGCCCCAGCATTTT.

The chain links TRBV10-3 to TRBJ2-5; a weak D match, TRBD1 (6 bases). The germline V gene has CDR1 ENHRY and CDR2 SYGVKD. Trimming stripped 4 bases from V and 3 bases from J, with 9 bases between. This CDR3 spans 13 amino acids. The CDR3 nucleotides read TGTGCCATCAGTGGGGGACAAAAAGAGACCCAGTACTTC. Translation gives CAISGGQKETQYF.

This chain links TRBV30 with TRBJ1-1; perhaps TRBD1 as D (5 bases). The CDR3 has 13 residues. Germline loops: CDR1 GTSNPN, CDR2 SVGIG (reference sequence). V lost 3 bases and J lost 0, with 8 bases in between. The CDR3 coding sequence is TGTGCCTGGAGCGGACAACTGAACACTGAAGCTTTCTTT. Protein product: CAWSGQLNTEAFF.

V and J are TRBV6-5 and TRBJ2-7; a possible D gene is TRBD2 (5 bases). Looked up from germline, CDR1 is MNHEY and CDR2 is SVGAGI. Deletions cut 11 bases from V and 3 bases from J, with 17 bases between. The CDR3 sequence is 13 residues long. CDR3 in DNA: TGTGCCCGCTCTTTCGGGAATAGCTACGAGCAGTACTTC. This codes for CARSFGNSYEQYF.

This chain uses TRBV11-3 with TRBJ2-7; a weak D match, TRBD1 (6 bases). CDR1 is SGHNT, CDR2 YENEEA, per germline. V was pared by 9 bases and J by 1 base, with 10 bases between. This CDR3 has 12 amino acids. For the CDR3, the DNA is TGTGCCAGTTGGGACACATCCTACGAGCAGTACTTC. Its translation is CASWDTSYEQYF.

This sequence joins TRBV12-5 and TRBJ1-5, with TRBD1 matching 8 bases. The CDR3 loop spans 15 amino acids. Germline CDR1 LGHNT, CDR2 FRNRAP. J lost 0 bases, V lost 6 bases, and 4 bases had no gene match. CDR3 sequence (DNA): TGTGCTAGTGGCCTAGGACAGGGTAGCAATCAGCCCCAGCATTTT. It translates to CASGLGQGSNQPQHF.

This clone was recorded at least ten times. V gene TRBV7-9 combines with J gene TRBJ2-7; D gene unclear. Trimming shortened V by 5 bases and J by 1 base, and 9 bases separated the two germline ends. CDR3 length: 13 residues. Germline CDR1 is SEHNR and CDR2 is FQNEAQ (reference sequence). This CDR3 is CASSPDLSYEQYF. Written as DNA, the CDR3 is TGTGCCAGCAGCCCCGACTTGTCCTACGAGCAGTACTTC.

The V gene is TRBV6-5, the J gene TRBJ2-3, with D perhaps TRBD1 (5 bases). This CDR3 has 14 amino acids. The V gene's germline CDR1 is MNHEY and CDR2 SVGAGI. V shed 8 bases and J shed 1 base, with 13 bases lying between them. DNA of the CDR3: TGTGCCAGCTCTCAGGGTTTGGGCACAGATACGCAGTATTTT. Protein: CASSQGLGTDTQYF.

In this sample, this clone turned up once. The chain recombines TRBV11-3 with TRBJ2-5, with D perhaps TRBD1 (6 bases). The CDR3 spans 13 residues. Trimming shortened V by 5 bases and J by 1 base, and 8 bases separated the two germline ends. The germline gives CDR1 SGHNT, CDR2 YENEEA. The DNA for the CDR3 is TGTGCCAGCAGCCCAGGGGTCCAAGAGACCCAGTACTTC. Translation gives CASSPGVQETQYF.

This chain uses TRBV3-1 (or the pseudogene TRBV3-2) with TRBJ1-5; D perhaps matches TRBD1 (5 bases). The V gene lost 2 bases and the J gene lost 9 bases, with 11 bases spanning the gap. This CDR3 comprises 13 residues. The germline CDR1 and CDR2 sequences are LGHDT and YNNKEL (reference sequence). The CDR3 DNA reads TGTGCCAGCAGCCAATACTCAGGGCTGCCCCAGCATTTT. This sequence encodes CASSQYSGLPQHF.

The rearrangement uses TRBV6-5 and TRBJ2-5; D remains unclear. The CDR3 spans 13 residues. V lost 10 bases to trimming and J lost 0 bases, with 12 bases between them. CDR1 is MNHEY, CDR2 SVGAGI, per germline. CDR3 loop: CATNIQNQETQYF. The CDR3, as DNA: TGTGCCACCAATATCCAGAACCAAGAGACCCAGTACTTC.

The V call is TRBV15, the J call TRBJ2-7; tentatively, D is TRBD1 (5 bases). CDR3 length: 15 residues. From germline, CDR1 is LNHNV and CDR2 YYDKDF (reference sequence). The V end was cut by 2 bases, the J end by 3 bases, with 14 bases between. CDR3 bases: TGTGCCACCAGCAGATATAATACAGGTTTCTACGAGCAGTACTTC. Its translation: CATSRYNTGFYEQYF.

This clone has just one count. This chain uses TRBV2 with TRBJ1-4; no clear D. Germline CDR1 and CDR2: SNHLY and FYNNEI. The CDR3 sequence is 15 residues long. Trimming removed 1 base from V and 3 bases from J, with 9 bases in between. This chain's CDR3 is CASSEGPVPNEKLFF. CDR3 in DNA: TGTGCCAGCAGTGAAGGGCCAGTTCCTAATGAAAAACTGTTTTTT.

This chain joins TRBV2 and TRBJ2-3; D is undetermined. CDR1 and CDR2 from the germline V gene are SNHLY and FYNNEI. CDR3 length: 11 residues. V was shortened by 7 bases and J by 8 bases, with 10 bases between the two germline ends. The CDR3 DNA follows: TGTGCCAGCAACGCGGAAGGTACGCAGTATTTT. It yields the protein CASNAEGTQYF.

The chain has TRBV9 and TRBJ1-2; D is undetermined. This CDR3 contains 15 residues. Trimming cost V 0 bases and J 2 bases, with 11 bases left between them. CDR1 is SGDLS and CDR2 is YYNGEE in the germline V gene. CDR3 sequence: CASSVGHSSNYGYTF. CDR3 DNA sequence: TGTGCCAGCAGCGTAGGTCACAGCTCAAACTATGGCTACACCTTC.

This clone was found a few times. CDR3 in DNA: TGTGCCAGCAGCCCAGGACAGGGTGGCGCTGAAGCTTTCTTT. Translation: CASSPGQGGAEAFF. The rearrangement uses TRBV7-8 and TRBJ1-1; 8 bases fit TRBD1. V was pared by 5 bases and J by 6 bases, with 8 bases of the junction left unmatched. The CDR3 loop spans 14 amino acids. Germline V gene data show CDR1 as SGHVS and CDR2 as FQNEAQ.